The entry below gives a single T cell receptor (beta chain) sequence along with its context. Antigen unknown. The data were taken from a study of identical twins. The germline V gene has CDR1 DFQATT and CDR2 SNEGSKA (reference sequence). The CDR3 consists of 14 residues. TCRdb analysed the 5' RACE reads with MiXCR anew, one entry per CDR3 protein. The sample consists of roughly 750,000 distinct CDR3 sequences, approximately 22% of them appearing once. Whole-study results and caveats: In zero-insertion analyses, partial confounding could arise from invariant MAIT and iNKT cells.

The sample was also reused in another study, on T cells expressing NK-cell markers. That work states: Whether the expanded NKG2C+ T cell clones recognized HCMV remained unclear.

V usage is TRBV20-1 and J usage is TRBJ2-1; 8 bases agree with TRBD1. The sample was PBMCs. This clonotype originated in a woman in her late teens or twenties in good health. The CDR3 sequence: CMPRRTGFNNEQFF. The CDR3 DNA is TGCATGCCTCGGAGGACAGGGTTCAACAATGAGCAGTTCTTC.